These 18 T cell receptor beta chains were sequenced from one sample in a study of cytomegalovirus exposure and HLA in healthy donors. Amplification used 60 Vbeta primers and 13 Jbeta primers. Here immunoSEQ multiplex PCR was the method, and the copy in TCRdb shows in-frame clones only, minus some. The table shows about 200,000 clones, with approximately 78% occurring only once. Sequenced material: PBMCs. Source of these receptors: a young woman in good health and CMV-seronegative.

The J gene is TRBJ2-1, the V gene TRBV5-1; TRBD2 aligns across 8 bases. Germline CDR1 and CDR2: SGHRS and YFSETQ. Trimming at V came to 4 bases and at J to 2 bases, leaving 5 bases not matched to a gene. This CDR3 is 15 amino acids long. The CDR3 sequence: CASSPPGLAYNEQFF. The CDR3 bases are TGCGCCAGCAGCCCCCCGGGACTAGCCTACAATGAGCAGTTCTTC.

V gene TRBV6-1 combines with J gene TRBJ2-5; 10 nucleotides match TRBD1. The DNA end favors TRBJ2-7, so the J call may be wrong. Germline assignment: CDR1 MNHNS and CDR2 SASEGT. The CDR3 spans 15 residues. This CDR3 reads CASSMRTGGLVEQYF. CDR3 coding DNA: TGTGCCAGCAGCATGAGGACAGGGGGGCTGGTCGAGCAGTACTTC.

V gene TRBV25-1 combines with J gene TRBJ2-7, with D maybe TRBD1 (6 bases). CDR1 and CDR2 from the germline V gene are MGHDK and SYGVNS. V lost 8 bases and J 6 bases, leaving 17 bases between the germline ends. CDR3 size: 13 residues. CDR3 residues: CASGGPKASEQYF. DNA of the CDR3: TGTGCCAGCGGGGGCCCAAAAGCGAGCGAGCAGTACTTC.

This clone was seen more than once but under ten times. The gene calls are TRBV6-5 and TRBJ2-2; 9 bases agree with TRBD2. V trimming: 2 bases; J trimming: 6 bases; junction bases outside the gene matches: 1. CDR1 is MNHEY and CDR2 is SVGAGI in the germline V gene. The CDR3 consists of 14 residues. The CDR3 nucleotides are TGTGCCAGCAGTTACGCGGGAGGGGCCGGGGAGCTGTTTTTT. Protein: CASSYAGGAGELFF.

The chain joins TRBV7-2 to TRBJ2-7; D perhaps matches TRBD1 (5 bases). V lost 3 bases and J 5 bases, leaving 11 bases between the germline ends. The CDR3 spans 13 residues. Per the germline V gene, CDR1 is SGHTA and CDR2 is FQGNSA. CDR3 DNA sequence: TGTGCCAGCAGCTTCTATGGGGCCCACGAGCAGTACGTC. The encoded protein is CASSFYGAHEQYV.

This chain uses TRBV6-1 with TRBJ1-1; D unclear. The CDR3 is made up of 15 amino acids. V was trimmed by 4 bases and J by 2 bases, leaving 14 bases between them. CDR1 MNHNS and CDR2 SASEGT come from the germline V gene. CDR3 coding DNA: TGTGCCAGCAGTGGTAGTTTCTCGGGTAACACTGAAGCTTTCTTT. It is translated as CASSGSFSGNTEAFF.

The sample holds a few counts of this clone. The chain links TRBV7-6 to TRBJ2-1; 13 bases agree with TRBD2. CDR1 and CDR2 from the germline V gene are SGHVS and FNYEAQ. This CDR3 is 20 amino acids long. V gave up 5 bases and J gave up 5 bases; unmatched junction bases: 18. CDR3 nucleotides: TGTGCCAGCAGCCGAAAACAGGGGACTAGCGGGATGAAGAACAACAATGAGCAGTTCTTC. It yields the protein CASSRKQGTSGMKNNNEQFF.

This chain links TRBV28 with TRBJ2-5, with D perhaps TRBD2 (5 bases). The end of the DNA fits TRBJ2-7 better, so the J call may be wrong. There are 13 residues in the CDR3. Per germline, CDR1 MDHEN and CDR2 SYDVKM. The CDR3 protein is CASSLLGSYEQYF. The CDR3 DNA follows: TGTGCCAGCAGTTTGCTGGGGAGTTACGAGCAGTACTTC.

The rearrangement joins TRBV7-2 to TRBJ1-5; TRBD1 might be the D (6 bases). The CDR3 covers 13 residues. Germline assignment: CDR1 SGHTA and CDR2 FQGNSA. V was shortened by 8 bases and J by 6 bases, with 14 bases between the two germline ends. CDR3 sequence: CASGEGDGQPQHF. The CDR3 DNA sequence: TGTGCCAGCGGGGAGGGGGATGGTCAGCCCCAGCATTTT. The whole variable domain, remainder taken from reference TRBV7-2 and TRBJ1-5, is GAGVSQSPSNKVTEKGKDVELRCDPISGHTALYWYRQSLGQGLEFLIYFQGNSAPDKSGLPSDRFSAERTGGSVSTLTIQRTQQEDSAVYLCASGEGDGQPQHFGDGTRLSIL.

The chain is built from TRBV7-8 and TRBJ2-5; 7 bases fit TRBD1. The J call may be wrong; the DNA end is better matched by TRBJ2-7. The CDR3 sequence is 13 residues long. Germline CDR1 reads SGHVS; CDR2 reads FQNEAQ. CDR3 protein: CASSITGAYEQYF. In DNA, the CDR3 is TGTGCCAGCAGCATTACAGGGGCCTACGAGCAGTACTTC.

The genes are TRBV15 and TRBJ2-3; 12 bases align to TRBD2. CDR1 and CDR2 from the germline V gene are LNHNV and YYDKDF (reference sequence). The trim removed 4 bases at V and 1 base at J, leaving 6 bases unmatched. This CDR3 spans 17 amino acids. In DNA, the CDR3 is TGTGCCACCAGCACCCGGCGGACTAGCGGGGGCACAGATACGCAGTATTTT. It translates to CATSTRRTSGGTDTQYF.

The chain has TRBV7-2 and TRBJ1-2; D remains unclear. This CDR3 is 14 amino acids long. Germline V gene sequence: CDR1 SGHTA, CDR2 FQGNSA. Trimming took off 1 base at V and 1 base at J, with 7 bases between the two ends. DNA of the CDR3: TGTGCCAGCAGCTTAGGGGCAGATAACTATGGCTACACCTTC. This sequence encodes CASSLGADNYGYTF.

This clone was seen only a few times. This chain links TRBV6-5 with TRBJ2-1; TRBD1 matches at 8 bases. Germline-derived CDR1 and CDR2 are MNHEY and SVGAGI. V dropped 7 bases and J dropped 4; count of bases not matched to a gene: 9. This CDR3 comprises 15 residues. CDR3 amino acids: CASTRQTGAYNEQFF. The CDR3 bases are TGTGCCAGCACCCGGCAGACAGGGGCATACAATGAGCAGTTCTTC.

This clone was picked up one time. CDR3: CASSVTYEQYF. The CDR3 nucleotides are TGTGCCAGCAGTGTCACCTACGAGCAGTACTTC. This chain uses TRBV28 with TRBJ2-7; D uncertain. Germline CDR1 and CDR2: MDHEN and SYDVKM. Trimming took off 5 bases at V and 2 bases at J, with 4 bases between the two ends. The CDR3 consists of 11 residues.

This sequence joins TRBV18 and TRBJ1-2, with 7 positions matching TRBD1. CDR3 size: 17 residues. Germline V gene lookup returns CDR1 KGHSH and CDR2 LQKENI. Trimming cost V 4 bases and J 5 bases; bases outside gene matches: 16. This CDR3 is CASSQRRGLAPLYGYTF. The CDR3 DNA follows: TGTGCCAGCTCACAACGGAGGGGGCTAGCCCCCCTGTATGGCTACACCTTC. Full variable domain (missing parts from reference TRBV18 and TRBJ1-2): NAGVMQNPRHLVRRRGQEARLRCSPMKGHSHVYWYRQLPEEGLKFMVYLQKENIIDESGMPKERFSAEFPKEGPSILRIQQVVRGDSAAYFCASSQRRGLAPLYGYTFGSGTRLTVV.

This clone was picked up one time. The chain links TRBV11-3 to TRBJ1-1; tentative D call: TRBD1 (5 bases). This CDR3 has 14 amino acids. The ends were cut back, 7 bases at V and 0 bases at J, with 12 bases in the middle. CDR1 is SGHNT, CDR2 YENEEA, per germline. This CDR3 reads CASNVGQLNTEAFF. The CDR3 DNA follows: TGTGCCAGCAACGTGGGGCAGCTGAACACTGAAGCTTTCTTT.

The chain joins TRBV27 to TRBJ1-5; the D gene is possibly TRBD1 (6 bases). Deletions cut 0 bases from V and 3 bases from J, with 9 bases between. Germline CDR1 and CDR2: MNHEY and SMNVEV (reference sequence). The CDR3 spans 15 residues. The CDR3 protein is CASSLSSGANQPQHF. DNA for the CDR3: TGTGCCAGCAGTTTATCTTCAGGGGCCAATCAGCCCCAGCATTTT.

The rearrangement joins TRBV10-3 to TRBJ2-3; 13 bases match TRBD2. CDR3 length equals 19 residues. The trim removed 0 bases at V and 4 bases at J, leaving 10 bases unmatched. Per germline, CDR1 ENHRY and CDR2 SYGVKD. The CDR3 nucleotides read TGTGCCATCAGTGAGTCCCCCGTTGGACTAGCGGGAGCTCCAGATACGCAGTATTTT. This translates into CAISESPVGLAGAPDTQYF.